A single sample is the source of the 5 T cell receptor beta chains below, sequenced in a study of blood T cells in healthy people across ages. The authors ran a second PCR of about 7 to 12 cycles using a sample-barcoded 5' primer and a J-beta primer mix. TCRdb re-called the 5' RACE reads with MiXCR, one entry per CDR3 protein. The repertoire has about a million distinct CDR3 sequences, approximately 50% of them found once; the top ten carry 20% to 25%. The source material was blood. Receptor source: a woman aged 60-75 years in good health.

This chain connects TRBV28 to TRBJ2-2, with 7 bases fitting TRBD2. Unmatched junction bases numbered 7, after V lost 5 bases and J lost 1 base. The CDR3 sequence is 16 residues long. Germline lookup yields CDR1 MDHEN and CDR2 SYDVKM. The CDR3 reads CASSPGGKLNTGELFF. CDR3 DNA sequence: TGTGCCAGCAGTCCCGGGGGGAAATTGAACACCGGGGAGCTGTTTTTT. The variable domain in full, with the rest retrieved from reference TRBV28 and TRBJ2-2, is DVKVTQSSRYLVKRTGEKVFLECVQDMDHENMFWYRQDPGLGLRLIYFSYDVKMKEKGDIPEGYSVSREKKERFSLILESASTNQTSMYLCASSPGGKLNTGELFFGEGSRLTVL.

CDR3 coding DNA: TGTGCCAGTTTAGCGGGAGTGGGGAATGAGCAGTTCTTC. It yields the protein CASLAGVGNEQFF. This chain links TRBV7-9 with TRBJ2-1; 9 bases are shared with TRBD2. The CDR3 totals 13 residues. Germline V gene sequence: CDR1 SEHNR, CDR2 FQNEAQ (reference sequence). V lost 9 bases, J lost 7 bases, and 7 bases stayed unmatched. Full variable domain (rest looked up from reference TRBV7-9 and TRBJ2-1): DTGVSQNPRHKITKRGQNVTFRCDPISEHNRLYWYRQTLGQGPEFLTYFQNEAQLEKSRLLSDRFSAERPKGSFSTLEIQRTEQGDSAMYLCASLAGVGNEQFFGPGTRLTVL.

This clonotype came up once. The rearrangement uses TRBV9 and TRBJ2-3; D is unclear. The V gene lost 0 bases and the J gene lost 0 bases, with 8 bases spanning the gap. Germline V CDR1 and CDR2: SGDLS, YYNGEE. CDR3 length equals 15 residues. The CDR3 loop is CASSVEAISTDTQYF. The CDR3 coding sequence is TGTGCCAGCAGCGTAGAGGCAATCAGCACAGATACGCAGTATTTT.

As DNA, the CDR3 is TGCGCCAGCAGCCAAGTGGGGGGCGCAGAATCTGGGGCCAACGTCCTGACTTTC. It yields the protein CASSQVGGAESGANVLTF. V and J are TRBV4-1 and TRBJ2-6; D may correspond to TRBD1 or TRBD2 (6 bases each). The germline V and J ends were trimmed by 1 base and 1 base, with 14 bases remaining between them. This CDR3 region has 18 residues. The V gene's germline CDR1 is MGHRA and CDR2 YSYEKL.

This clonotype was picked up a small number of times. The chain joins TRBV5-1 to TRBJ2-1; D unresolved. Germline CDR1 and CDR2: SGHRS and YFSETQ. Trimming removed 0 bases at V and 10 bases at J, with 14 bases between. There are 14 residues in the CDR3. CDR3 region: CASSLASDGREQFF. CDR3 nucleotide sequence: TGCGCCAGCAGCTTGGCCTCGGATGGCAGGGAGCAGTTCTTC.